These T cell receptor beta chains were read from a single sample in a study of blood T cell repertoires in COVID-19. Method: immunoSEQ multiplex PCR; TCRdb's copy keeps in-frame clones and lacks some. The sample has fewer than 200,000 clones, about 87% seen once; the top ten hold 20% to 30%. The sample comprised peripheral blood. The receptor set was obtained from a man between 60 and 75 years old with acute or convalescent COVID-19. The conserved cysteine and the conserved F or W are not part of the CDR3 here. Each record gives: V gene, J gene, CDR3 protein.

V gene: TRBV7-9
J gene: TRBJ1-6
CDR3 protein: ASRQDGNSPLH

V gene: TRBV5-5
J gene: TRBJ1-5
CDR3 protein: ASSFRQGGRLSNQPQH

V gene: TRBV11-3
J gene: TRBJ2-7
CDR3 protein: ASSLARLDEQY

V gene: TRBV10-3
J gene: TRBJ1-2
CDR3 protein: AISPTANYGYT

V gene: TRBV7-9
J gene: TRBJ1-2
CDR3 protein: ASSLAGGGGDGYT

V gene: TRBV5-1
J gene: TRBJ2-2
CDR3 protein: ASSLEAGKNTGELF

V gene: TRBV3-1/TRBV3-2
J gene: TRBJ1-4
CDR3 protein: ASSVQGANEKLF

V gene: TRBV11-3
J gene: TRBJ2-7
CDR3 protein: ASSSRDRGSYEQY

V gene: TRBV18
J gene: TRBJ2-7
CDR3 protein: ASSPPVSSYEQY

V gene: TRBV24-1
J gene: TRBJ2-5
CDR3 protein: ATSDLHRGRETQY

V gene: TRBV2
J gene: TRBJ1-5
CDR3 protein: ASTGQGNGQPQH

V gene: TRBV29-1
J gene: TRBJ2-3
CDR3 protein: SVASGSTDTQY

V gene: TRBV6-5
J gene: TRBJ2-7
CDR3 protein: ASSRGLNHEQY

V gene: TRBV4-3
J gene: TRBJ2-7
CDR3 protein: ASSQVMEGNYEQY

V gene: TRBV7-9
J gene: TRBJ1-2
CDR3 protein: ASSLKQNSNYGYT

V gene: TRBV19
J gene: TRBJ2-4
CDR3 protein: ASSVAGWAKNIQY

V gene: TRBV18
J gene: TRBJ2-7
CDR3 protein: ASSKTGLTYEQY

V gene: TRBV9
J gene: TRBJ1-5
CDR3 protein: ASSVGQSNQPQH

V gene: TRBV5-5
J gene: TRBJ2-1
CDR3 protein: ASSYRTGGNEQF

V gene: TRBV2
J gene: TRBJ1-3
CDR3 protein: ASSEGAGGNTIY

V gene: TRBV30
J gene: TRBJ2-2
CDR3 protein: AWSVGANTGELF

V gene: TRBV19
J gene: TRBJ2-3
CDR3 protein: ASSPGYRGFADTQY

V gene: TRBV5-1
J gene: TRBJ2-5
CDR3 protein: ASSSGGGKETQY

V gene: TRBV9
J gene: TRBJ2-7
CDR3 protein: ASSISGSPYEQY

V gene: TRBV7-9
J gene: TRBJ2-7
CDR3 protein: ASSQGTSGSSYEQY